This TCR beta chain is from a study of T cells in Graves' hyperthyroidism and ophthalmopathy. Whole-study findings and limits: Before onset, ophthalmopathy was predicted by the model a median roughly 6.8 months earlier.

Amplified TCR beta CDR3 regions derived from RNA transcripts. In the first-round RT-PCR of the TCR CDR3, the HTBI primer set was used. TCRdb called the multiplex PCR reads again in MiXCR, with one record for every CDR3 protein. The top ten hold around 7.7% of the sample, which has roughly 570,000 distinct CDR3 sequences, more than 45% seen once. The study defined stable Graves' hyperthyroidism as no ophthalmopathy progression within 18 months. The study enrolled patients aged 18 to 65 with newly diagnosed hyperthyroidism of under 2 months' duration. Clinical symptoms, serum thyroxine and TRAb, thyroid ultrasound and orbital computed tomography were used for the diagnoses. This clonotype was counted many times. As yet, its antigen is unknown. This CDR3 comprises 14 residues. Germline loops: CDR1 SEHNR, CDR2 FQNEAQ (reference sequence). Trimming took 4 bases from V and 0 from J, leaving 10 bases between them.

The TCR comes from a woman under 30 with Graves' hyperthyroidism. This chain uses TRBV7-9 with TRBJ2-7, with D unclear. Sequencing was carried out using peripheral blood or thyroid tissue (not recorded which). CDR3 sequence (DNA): TGTGCCAGCAGCTCCGTGGCCAACTCCTACGAGCAGTACTTC. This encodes CASSSVANSYEQYF.